The 5 T cell receptor beta chains below all came from one sample that was sequenced in a study of T-cell reconstitution after alpha-beta-depleted transplantation in children. This sample's TCRbeta library carried unique molecular identifier barcodes. TCRdb reprocessed the PCR reads with MiXCR, giving one entry per CDR3 protein. The repertoire includes 500,000 to 600,000 distinct CDR3 sequences, 27% of them detected once, and approximately 39% sits in the top ten. This material consisted of PBMCs, taken before TCRalphabeta/CD19-depleted stem cell transplant. Receptors were obtained from a boy under two years old with Wiskott-Aldrich syndrome, due to receive a stem cell transplant.

This clonotype occurred a few times. The rearrangement joins TRBV20-1 to TRBJ1-3; maybe TRBD1 (6 bases). This CDR3 region has 17 residues. Trimming removed 3 bases from V and 3 bases from J, with 21 bases in between. Germline V CDR1 and CDR2: DFQATT, SNEGSKA (reference sequence). Here the CDR3 DNA reads TGCAGTGCTAGCCCCCGGGGGGGCAGGGCTAATGGAAACACCATATATTTT. Its protein product is CSASPRGGRANGNTIYF.

This clonotype showed up just once. The chain recombines TRBV20-1 with TRBJ2-3; D not resolved. V gave up 3 bases and J gave up 0 bases, with 13 bases separating them. This CDR3 has 15 amino acids. The germline V gene encodes CDR1 DFQATT and CDR2 SNEGSKA (reference sequence). The CDR3 loop is CSASAGSLSTDTQYF. DNA of the CDR3: TGCAGTGCTAGTGCCGGGTCTCTTAGCACAGATACGCAGTATTTT.

This chain uses TRBV24-1 with TRBJ2-1, with 9 bases that match TRBD2. V gave up 3 bases and J gave up 5 bases; unmatched junction bases: 4. The germline V gene encodes CDR1 KGHDR and CDR2 SFDVKD. The CDR3 runs 15 residues. The CDR3 sequence: CATSDAGGPHNEQFF. CDR3 nucleotide sequence: TGTGCCACCAGTGATGCGGGAGGGCCCCACAATGAGCAGTTCTTC.

This clonotype occurred a few times. The chain employs TRBV29-1 and TRBJ2-5, with 15 nucleotides matching TRBD2. Unmatched junction bases numbered 15, after V lost 3 bases and J lost 4 bases. This CDR3 contains 19 residues. The V gene's germline CDR1 is SQVTM and CDR2 ANQGSEA. CDR3 in DNA: TGCAGCGTTGAGGATCCTGCCGGGACTAGCGGGAGGAGGAGAGAGACCCAGTACTTC. The encoded protein is CSVEDPAGTSGRRRETQYF.

This chain links TRBV12-3 or TRBV12-4 with TRBJ1-1; no definite D call. This CDR3 has 15 amino acids. The V end was cut by 5 bases, the J end by 5 bases, with 18 bases between. The CDR3 spells CASSPRDGGRTEAFF. CDR3 nucleotides: TGTGCCAGCAGTCCCCGGGATGGAGGAAGGACTGAAGCTTTCTTT.